The 15 T cell receptor beta chains below all came from one sample that was sequenced in a study of blood T cells in healthy people across ages (dated by TCRdb to 2013 to 2016). Libraries were built with 5' RACE. Sequencing was carried out with an Illumina HiSeq 2500. A second about 7 to 12 cycle PCR used a sample-barcoded 5' primer and a J-beta primer mix. In TCRdb, the public reads were trimmed at Q25 with fastp and aligned with MiXCR, with productive beta chains retained. Identical CDR3 protein sequences are pooled into one entry, listed with their most common genes and DNA. The sample has hundreds of thousands of distinct CDR3 sequences on record, 22% of them singletons. The ten largest clones represent roughly 22% of the sample. Sequencing input: blood. The receptors stem from a man between 70 and 80 years old in good health.

This clonotype was picked up many times. This chain joins TRBV12-3 or TRBV12-4 and TRBJ2-2; D possibly corresponds to TRBD2 (6 bases). The CDR3 length is 17 residues. The V end lost 6 bases, the J end lost 6 bases, and 23 bases lay between the germline ends. CDR3 in amino acids: CASSSRGWRASPGELFF. The CDR3 DNA reads as TGTGCCAGCAGCAGCCGCGGTTGGAGGGCCAGCCCCGGGGAGCTGTTTTTT.

J is TRBJ1-2 and V is TRBV5-1, with D hard to call. Germline V gene data show CDR1 as SGHRS and CDR2 as YFSETQ. V was cut by 4 bases and J by 1 base, with 17 bases left in between. The CDR3 loop spans 16 amino acids. The CDR3: CASSTGDLRLNYGYTF. CDR3 DNA sequence: TGCGCCAGCAGCACCGGAGACCTCAGACTTAACTATGGCTACACCTTC.

The J gene is TRBJ1-3, the V gene TRBV5-1, with 10 bases matching TRBD1. Germline lookup yields CDR1 SGHRS and CDR2 YFSETQ. CDR3 length equals 16 residues. After removal of 7 bases from V and 3 bases from J, the junction contained 10 bases not matched to a gene. This CDR3 is CASAGTGVQFGNTIYF. CDR3 DNA sequence: TGCGCCAGCGCTGGGACAGGGGTTCAGTTTGGAAACACCATATATTTT.

This clonotype has a handful of counts. The rearrangement joins TRBV4-3 to TRBJ1-1; TRBD1 matches 8 bases. This CDR3 is built from 15 residues. Trimming at V came to 5 bases and at J to 7 bases, leaving 12 bases not matched to a gene. The germline gives CDR1 LGHNA, CDR2 YSLEER. DNA of the CDR3: TGCGCCAGCAGCTCCAATCAGGGGGCTTTTGGTGAAGCTTTCTTT. Translating gives CASSSNQGAFGEAFF.

The chain links TRBV25-1 to TRBJ2-5; D is uncertain. The end of the DNA is better explained by TRBJ2-7, so the J call may be wrong. The CDR3 runs 10 residues. Per the germline V gene, CDR1 is MGHDK and CDR2 is SYGVNS. CDR3 bases: TGTGCCGGCCGCGACTACGAGCAGTACTTC. Amino acid sequence: CAGRDYEQYF.

There are a few counts of this clonotype. The DNA of the CDR3 is TGCAGTGCTAACTGGGCACTTAATGAGCAGTTCTTC. Amino acid sequence: CSANWALNEQFF. The chain uses TRBV20-1 and TRBJ2-1; no firm D call. In germline, CDR1 is DFQATT, CDR2 SNEGSKA (reference sequence). Trimming removed 4 bases from V and 7 bases from J, with 11 bases in between. The CDR3 contains 12 residues.

This clonotype was picked up a small number of times. The chain uses TRBV6-5 and TRBJ2-7; 12 bases are shared with TRBD1. With 0 bases clipped from V and 1 base from J, the junction kept 4 bases outside the gene matches. The CDR3 extends over 17 amino acids. Germline values: CDR1 MNHEY, CDR2 SVGAGI. This chain's CDR3 is CASSYSTGQGASYEQYF. DNA of the CDR3: TGTGCCAGCAGTTACTCGACGGGACAGGGGGCTTCCTACGAGCAGTACTTC.

This clonotype was detected a few times. J is TRBJ2-7 and V is TRBV30; a weak D match, TRBD1 (6 bases). The CDR3 length is 13 residues. The germline V gene has CDR1 GTSNPN and CDR2 SVGIG (reference sequence). V was pared by 5 bases and J by 0 bases, with 11 bases between. The CDR3 nucleotides are TGTGCCTGGTCCCAGGGGAGCTCCTACGAGCAGTACGTC. Translation gives CAWSQGSSYEQYV.

The V gene is TRBV20-1, the J gene TRBJ2-3, with D perhaps matching TRBD2 (5 bases). V was trimmed by 3 bases and J by 0 bases, leaving 13 bases between them. Germline V lookup: CDR1 DFQATT, CDR2 SNEGSKA (reference sequence). The CDR3 has 15 residues. Here the CDR3 reads CSASGGSVSTDTQYF. The CDR3 DNA sequence: TGCAGTGCTAGTGGAGGATCGGTTAGCACAGATACGCAGTATTTT.

The chain employs TRBV20-1 and TRBJ2-5; D gene unclear. The closer fit of TRBJ2-1 to the DNA end suggests the J call may be wrong. The CDR3 is 11 amino acids. From germline, CDR1 is DFQATT and CDR2 SNEGSKA (reference sequence). The CDR3 DNA sequence: TGCAGTGCCCCCCTCCACAATGAGCAGTTCTTC. Protein sequence: CSAPLHNEQFF.

The chain recombines TRBV7-9 with TRBJ2-5; D unresolved. Looked up from germline, CDR1 is SEHNR and CDR2 is FQNEAQ (reference sequence). The CDR3 extends over 12 amino acids. Deletions cut 2 bases from V and 4 bases from J, with 5 bases between. In DNA form, the CDR3 reads TGTGCCAGCAGCTTACTGATAGAGACCCAGTACTTC. It is translated as CASSLLIETQYF.

This clonotype was picked up a small number of times. The genes are TRBV7-8 and TRBJ1-5; 7 positions agree with TRBD1. There are 14 residues in the CDR3. The J segment lost 7 bases and the V segment lost 1 base, leaving 4 bases of the junction unmatched. Per the germline V gene, CDR1 is SGHVS and CDR2 is FQNEAQ. The CDR3 sequence: CASSLDRGRQPQHF. The CDR3 DNA reads TGTGCCAGCAGCTTAGACAGGGGCAGGCAGCCCCAGCATTTT.

The table lists this clonotype with a few counts. The rearrangement joins TRBV6-2 or TRBV6-3 to TRBJ1-6; 7 bases line up with TRBD1. This CDR3 is built from 16 residues. V lost 4 bases, J lost 11 bases, and 14 bases stayed unmatched. Germline-derived CDR1 and CDR2 are MNHEY and SVGEGT. CDR3 loop: CASSSTGTGVVAPLHF. CDR3 coding DNA: TGTGCCAGCAGTTCGACAGGGACCGGAGTCGTAGCACCCCTCCACTTT.

This clonotype was counted a few times. This rearrangement joins TRBV20-1 to TRBJ2-1, with TRBD1 matching over 8 bases. J lost 8 bases, V lost 2 bases, and 8 bases had no gene match. CDR3 length: 14 residues. The germline gives CDR1 DFQATT, CDR2 SNEGSKA (reference sequence). CDR3 amino acids: CSARLSTGAHEQFF. CDR3 DNA sequence: TGCAGTGCTAGATTATCGACAGGGGCCCATGAGCAGTTCTTC.

CDR3 in DNA: TGCAGCGTTAGACAGGATAGCAATCAGCCCCAGCATTTT. It codes for CSVRQDSNQPQHF. This chain connects TRBV29-1 to TRBJ1-5; the D gene is possibly TRBD1 (6 bases). Germline V CDR1 and CDR2: SQVTM, ANQGSEA. This CDR3 contains 13 residues. Trimming stripped 5 bases from V and 0 bases from J, with 8 bases between.